This T cell receptor beta chain originates from a study of T cells in Graves' hyperthyroidism and ophthalmopathy (dated by TCRdb to the late 2010s). Notes on the research overall: Peripheral blood was sampled at the time of initial diagnosis, prior to any treatment. TCR V-J signatures able to tell the groups apart were searched for in a discovery cohort of 90 to 100 patients, of whom around 43 had Graves' ophthalmopathy and 55 to 60 had stable Graves' hyperthyroidism. Prospective prediction of ophthalmopathy was tested in an independent validation cohort of 18 to 20 hyperthyroidism patients and 15 to 17 patients who later progressed to ophthalmopathy. The approximately 98 discovery patients were randomly divided into training and test sets at a 7:3 ratio. The study also compared thyroid tissue and blood T-cell repertoires from more than five Graves' hyperthyroidism patients. Once sampling was done, hyperthyroidism patients were given methimazole at a starting dose of 30 mg daily, whereas ophthalmopathy patients were given high-dose intravenous methylprednisolone. The paper reports TCR Vbeta CDR3 sequencing of roughly 140 peripheral blood samples: approximately 41 ophthalmopathy, some 80 hyperthyroidism and around 17 progressor patients. The paper's findings and limits, for the study overall: Blood samples also contained most of the expanded thyroid clonotypes (frequency above 0.001), which suggests that blood repertoires may reflect thyroid immune responses. During validation, the model predicted progression to ophthalmopathy a median of roughly six months ahead of onset, with roughly 65% sensitivity and 72.22% specificity. Sample size was not statistically predetermined, and blinding of investigators to group allocation was not performed. Ophthalmopathy was separated from stable hyperthyroidism by a 13 V-J signature model, with over 85% sensitivity and about 81% specificity obtained in cross-validation and 80%/75% obtained in testing.

Graves' hyperthyroidism was defined as stable when no progression to ophthalmopathy occurred over 18 months of follow-up. The hyperthyroidism patients were between 18 and 65 years old and newly diagnosed, with a disease duration of less than 2 months. Any patient with an uncontrolled infection, another autoimmune disease, pregnancy or lactation was excluded. Diagnoses relied on clinical symptoms, serum thyroxine and TRAb, thyroid ultrasound and orbital computed tomography. PBMCs were isolated from about 9 ml of fresh peripheral blood by Ficoll-Paque density gradient centrifugation. Trizol reagent was used to extract total RNA, and RNA quality was then checked on an Agilent 2100 Bioanalyzer. The TCR beta CDR3 regions were amplified from RNA transcripts. A first-round RT-PCR of the TCR CDR3 used the HTBI primer set with the Qiagen OneStep RT-PCR kit. The libraries were constructed in a second round of multiplex PCR and then size-selected and purified. Paired-end sequencing of the libraries was performed with 100 bp reads on an Illumina HiSeq2000. The paper's data handling went like this. SOAPnuke was used to process the raw data, removing reads that contained adapters or uncalled bases, had a mean Phred below 15, or lacked an exact match to the constant primer or identifier. High-quality paired reads were merged with COPE v1.2.5, and unique nucleotide sequences were defined as clonotypes. MiTCR v1.1 was used to align clonotypes to the IMGT TRBV, TRBD and TRBJ reference segments. The analysis included only V-J combinations with a frequency above 0.0001, which together covered roughly 99% of the repertoires. A TCS score was defined as the ratio of F50 (clonal expansion) to E x V (chaos), with BLOSUM62-based TCRdist applied between CDR3 peptides within each V-J. Welch's t-statistics and random forest reduced roughly 540 V-J features to some 14, which were used in a naive Bayes classifier (R e1071). TCRdb ran its own pipeline on the public reads, namely fastp trimming at Q25 and MiXCR clone calling, and kept in-frame beta chains. Identical CDR3 protein sequences are pooled into one entry, listed with their most common genes and DNA. These V and J calls derive from TCRdb rather than the authors' analysis. For this sample the table gives around 440,000 distinct CDR3 sequences, of which roughly 14% were detected only once. The biggest ten clones account for roughly 13% of the sample.

In this sample, this clonotype turned up a few times. Its antigen target is currently unknown. No qualities accompany the bases; no much larger clone lies one base away. According to the germline V gene, CDR1 reads LGHNA and CDR2 reads YNFKEQ. The trim is 0 bases for V and 4 bases for J, with a gap of 9 bases between the germline ends. Including the terminal cysteine and phenylalanine, the CDR3 comprises 15 residues. The CDR3 DNA has 45 bases and is translated from base 1. The receptor comes from a woman between 18 and 30 years old with Graves' hyperthyroidism. Sequencing used blood. Here the chain combines TRBV4-2 and TRBJ2-2; TRBD2 is perhaps the D gene, given 6 matching bases. For the CDR3, the sequence is CASSQDRTTTGELFF. The DNA sequence is as follows: TGTGCCAGCAGCCAAGATAGGACTACCACCGGGGAGCTGTTTTTT.